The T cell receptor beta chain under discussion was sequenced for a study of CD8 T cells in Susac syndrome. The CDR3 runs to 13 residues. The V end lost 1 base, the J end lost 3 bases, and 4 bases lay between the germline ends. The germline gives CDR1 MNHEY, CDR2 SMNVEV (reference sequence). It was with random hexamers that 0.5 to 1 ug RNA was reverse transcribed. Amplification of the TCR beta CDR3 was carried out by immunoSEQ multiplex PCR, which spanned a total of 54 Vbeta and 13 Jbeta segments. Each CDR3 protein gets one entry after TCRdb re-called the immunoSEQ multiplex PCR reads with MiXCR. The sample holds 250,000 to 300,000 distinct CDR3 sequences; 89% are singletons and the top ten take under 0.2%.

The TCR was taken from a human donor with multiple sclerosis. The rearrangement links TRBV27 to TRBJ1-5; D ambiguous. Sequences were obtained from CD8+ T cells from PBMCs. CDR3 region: CASSLWSNQPQHF. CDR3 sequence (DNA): TGTGCCAGCAGTTTATGGTCCAATCAGCCCCAGCATTTT.